The 7 T cell receptor beta chains below come from one sample, sequenced in a study of regulatory T cells in long-lasting Graves disease. Time point meaning: newly diagnosed GD, antithyroid drugs for less than 3 months. There was RNA extracted from PBMCs, and the TCR library was made from it. Arm-PCR with iRepertoire HTBI primers amplified the CDR3 regions for these TCR beta libraries. MiXCR was run by TCRdb on the multiplex PCR reads, yielding one entry per CDR3 protein. The sample holds about 500,000 distinct CDR3 sequences, under 20% seen once. The sample also formed part of further work on T cells in Graves' hyperthyroidism and ophthalmopathy.

The material sequenced was peripheral blood mononuclear cells (PBMCs), taken at new diagnosis, from a patient treated with antithyroid drugs. The receptors here all came from a middle-aged man with Graves disease.

This clonotype showed up many times. The chain couples TRBV18 to TRBJ2-3; D may be TRBD2 (5 bases). CDR1 and CDR2 (germline): KGHSH, LQKENI. The ends were cut back, 8 bases at V and 3 bases at J, with 15 bases in the middle. CDR3 length equals 14 residues. CDR3 in DNA: TGTGCCAGCAGCCCGCCCGGACTTACAGATACGCAGTATTTT. Its protein product is CASSPPGLTDTQYF.

There are a few counts of this clonotype. The chain has TRBV30 and TRBJ2-5; D not certain. V gave up 4 bases and J gave up 7 bases, with 19 bases separating them. Germline V CDR1 and CDR2: GTSNPN, SVGIG (reference sequence). This CDR3 contains 14 residues. The CDR3 sequence is CAWNEISIRGTQYF. The DNA of the CDR3 is TGTGCCTGGAATGAGATTAGCATTAGAGGGACCCAGTACTTC.

This chain joins TRBV6-1 and TRBJ2-3, with TRBD2 identical over 8 bases. The J call may not be correct, given that the DNA end is closer to TRBJ2-5. The CDR3 runs 15 residues. Per the germline V gene, CDR1 is MNHNS and CDR2 is SASEGT. CDR3 amino acids: CASSEWGLAGETQYF. For the CDR3, the DNA is TGTGCCAGCAGTGAATGGGGGCTAGCGGGAGAGACCCAGTACTTC.

This clonotype was seen ten or more times. V is TRBV6-5 and J is TRBJ2-7, with 7 positions matching TRBD2. Germline V gene lookup returns CDR1 MNHEY and CDR2 SVGAGI. With V trimmed by 2 bases and J by 2 bases, 6 bases remained unmatched. The CDR3 consists of 15 residues. CDR3 sequence: CASSYGDYLTYEQYF. The CDR3 nucleotides are TGTGCCAGCAGTTACGGGGACTACTTAACCTACGAGCAGTACTTC.

This clonotype has a count of ten or more. V usage is TRBV24-1 and J usage is TRBJ2-1; tentative D call: TRBD1 (6 bases). Germline lookup yields CDR1 KGHDR and CDR2 SFDVKD. There are 14 residues in the CDR3. V lost 4 bases, J lost 5 bases, and 11 bases lay in between. The CDR3 reads CATSDHRVNNEQFF. DNA for the CDR3: TGTGCCACCAGTGACCACAGGGTGAACAATGAGCAGTTCTTC.

This chain joins TRBV6-1 and TRBJ1-6; TRBD1 agrees at 8 bases. V dropped 7 bases and J dropped 8; count of bases not matched to a gene: 1. The CDR3 runs 12 residues. Germline V lookup: CDR1 MNHNS, CDR2 SASEGT. CDR3 nucleotide sequence: TGTGCCAGCATGACAGGGGATTCACCCCTCCACTTT. It specifies CASMTGDSPLHF.

This clonotype showed up just a few times. The rearrangement uses TRBV28 and TRBJ1-2, with 10 nucleotides matching TRBD1. The J segment lost 3 bases and the V segment lost 5 bases, leaving 6 bases of the junction unmatched. Germline loops: CDR1 MDHEN, CDR2 SYDVKM. This CDR3 contains 15 residues. CDR3 DNA: TGTGCCAGCAGTATTATAGACAGGGGGCACTATGGCTACACCTTC. Its protein product is CASSIIDRGHYGYTF.